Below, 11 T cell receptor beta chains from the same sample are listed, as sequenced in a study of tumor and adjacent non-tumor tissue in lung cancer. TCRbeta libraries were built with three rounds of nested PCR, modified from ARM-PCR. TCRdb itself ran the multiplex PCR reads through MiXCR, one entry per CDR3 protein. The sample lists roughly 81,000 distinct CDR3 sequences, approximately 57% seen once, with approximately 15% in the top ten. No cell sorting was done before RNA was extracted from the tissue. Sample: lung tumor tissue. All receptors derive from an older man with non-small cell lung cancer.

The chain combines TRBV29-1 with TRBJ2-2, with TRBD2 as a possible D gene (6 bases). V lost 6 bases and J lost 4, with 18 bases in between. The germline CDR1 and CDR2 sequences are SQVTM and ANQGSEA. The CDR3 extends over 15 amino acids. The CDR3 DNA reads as TGCAGCGTCAACCCGGGACTTCAAACCACCGGGGAGCTGTTTTTT. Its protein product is CSVNPGLQTTGELFF.

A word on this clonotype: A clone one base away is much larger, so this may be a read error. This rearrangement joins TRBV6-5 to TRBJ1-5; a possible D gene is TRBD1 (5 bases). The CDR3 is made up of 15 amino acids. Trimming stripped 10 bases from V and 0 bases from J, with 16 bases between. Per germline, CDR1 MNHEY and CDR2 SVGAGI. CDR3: CAIRGGQGSNQPQHF. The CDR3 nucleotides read TGTGCCATCAGAGGCGGGCAGGGTAGCAATCAGCCCCAGCATTTT.

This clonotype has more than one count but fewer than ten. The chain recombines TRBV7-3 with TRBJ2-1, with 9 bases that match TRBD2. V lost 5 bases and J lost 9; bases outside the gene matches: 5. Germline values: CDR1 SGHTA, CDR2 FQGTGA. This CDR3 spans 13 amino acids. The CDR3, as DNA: TGTGCCAGCAGCCTACAAGCGGGGGGTGAGCAGTTCTTC. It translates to CASSLQAGGEQFF.

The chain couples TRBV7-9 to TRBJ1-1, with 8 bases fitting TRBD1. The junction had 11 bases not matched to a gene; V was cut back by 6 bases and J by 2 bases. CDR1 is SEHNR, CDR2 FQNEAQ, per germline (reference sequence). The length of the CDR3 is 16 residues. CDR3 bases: TGTGCCAGCAGTAGGGGGACAGGCTTTTATAACACTGAAGCTTTCTTT. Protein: CASSRGTGFYNTEAFF.

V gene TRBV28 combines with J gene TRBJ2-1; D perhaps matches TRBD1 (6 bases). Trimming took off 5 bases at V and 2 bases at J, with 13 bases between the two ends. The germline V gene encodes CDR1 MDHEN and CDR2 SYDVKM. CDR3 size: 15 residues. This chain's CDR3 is CASSLQGPPYNEQFF. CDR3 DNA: TGTGCCAGCAGTCTTCAGGGGCCGCCCTACAATGAGCAGTTCTTC.

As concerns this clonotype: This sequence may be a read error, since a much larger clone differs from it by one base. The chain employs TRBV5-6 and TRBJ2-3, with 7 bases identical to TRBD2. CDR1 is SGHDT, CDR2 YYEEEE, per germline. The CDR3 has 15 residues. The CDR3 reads CDSSFTGTITDTQYF. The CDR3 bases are TGTGACAGCAGCTTCACCGGGACTATCACAGATACGCAGTATTTT.

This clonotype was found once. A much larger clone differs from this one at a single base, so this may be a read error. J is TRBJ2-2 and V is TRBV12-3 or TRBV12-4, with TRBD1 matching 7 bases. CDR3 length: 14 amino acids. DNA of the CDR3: TGTGCCAGCAGCTCGACAGGGTATAACGGGAAGCTGTTTTTT. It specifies CASSSTGYNGKLFF.

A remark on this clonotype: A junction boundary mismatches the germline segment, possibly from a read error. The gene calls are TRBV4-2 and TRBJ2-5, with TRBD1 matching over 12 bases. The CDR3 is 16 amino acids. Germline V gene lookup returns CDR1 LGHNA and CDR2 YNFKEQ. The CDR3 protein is CASSEDGTGGSKTQYF. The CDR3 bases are TGTGCGAGCAGCGAAGACGGGACAGGGGGCTCGAAGACCCAGTACTTC.

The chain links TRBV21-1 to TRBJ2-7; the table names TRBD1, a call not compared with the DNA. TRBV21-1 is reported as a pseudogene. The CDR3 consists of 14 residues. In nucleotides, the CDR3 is TGTGCCAGCAGCAAAAGCCAACGGACAGGGCCCATGGGCTTC. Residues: CASSKSQRTGPMGF.

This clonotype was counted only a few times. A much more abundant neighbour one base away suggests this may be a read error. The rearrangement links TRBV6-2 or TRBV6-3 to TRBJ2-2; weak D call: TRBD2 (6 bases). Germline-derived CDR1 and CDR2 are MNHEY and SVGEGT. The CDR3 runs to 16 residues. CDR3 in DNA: TGTACCACCGCCCGTCGAGGCGGGACGAACACCGGGGAGCTGTTTTTT. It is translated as CTTARRGGTNTGELFF.

CDR3 loop: CATSLLAGVGQETQYF. The CDR3 nucleotides are TGTGCCACTAGCTTACTAGCGGGAGTAGGGCAAGAGACCCAGTACTTC. The gene calls are TRBV11-2 and TRBJ2-5; 11 bases agree with TRBD2. Trimming cost V 10 bases and J 2 bases; bases outside gene matches: 12. The CDR3 is made up of 16 amino acids. Germline CDR1 and CDR2: SGHAT and FQNNGV.